The rows below give T cell receptor beta chains drawn from one sample of a study of technical replicates of blood from several donors. Generated by immunoSEQ multiplex PCR, the TCRdb table keeps only in-frame clones and is missing some. The data show about 98,000 clones, 95% seen once. Input material: T cells isolated from PBMCs. The receptors were gathered from a human donor in good health. CDR3s include the opening cysteine and the closing phenylalanine or tryptophan. The D gene is left open where the match is weak. Where a row states a size, it is once, few, many or the class of an expanded clone; other rows omit it.

TRBD2,TRBV5-5,-,17,TRBJ2-7,CASSLALTSGESYEQYF,TGTGCCAGCAGCTTGGCACTGACTAGCGGGGAGTCCTACGAGCAGTACTTC
TRBD2,TRBV4-2,-,16,TRBJ2-3,CASSQQTSGGLDTQYF,TGTGCCAGCAGCCAACAGACTAGCGGGGGGTTAGATACGCAGTATTTT
TRBD1,TRBV13,-,15,TRBJ2-2,CASSQGQGNTGELFF,TGTGCCAGCAGCCAGGGACAGGGGAACACCGGGGAGCTGTTTTTT
-,TRBV18,-,14,TRBJ1-3,CASSPDRTGNTIYF,TGTGCCAGCTCACCAGATCGGACAGGAAACACCATATATTTT
TRBD1,TRBV5-1,-,15,TRBJ2-2,CASSPGTGSTGELFF,TGCGCCAGCAGCCCAGGGACAGGGAGCACCGGGGAGCTGTTTTTT
-,TRBV14,-,18,TRBJ2-5,CASSRPIDFFGLQETQYF,TGTGCCAGCAGCCGACCCATCGATTTTTTTGGGCTTCAAGAGACCCAGTACTTC
TRBD1,TRBV2,few,12,TRBJ1-2,CAITGESYGYTF,TGTGCCATTACAGGGGAGAGCTATGGCTACACCTTC
TRBD1,TRBV2,-,15,TRBJ1-5,CASSDAGGLWQPQHF,TGTGCCAGCAGTGACGCAGGGGGCTTATGGCAGCCCCAGCATTTT
TRBD2,TRBV11-2,-,16,TRBJ2-7,CASSRTLEGRAYEQYF,TGTGCCAGCAGCCGGACTCTGGAGGGGAGGGCCTACGAGCAGTACTTC
-,TRBV9,-,15,TRBJ1-2,CASSVGNAEIGGYTF,TGTGCCAGCAGCGTAGGGAACGCGGAAATAGGTGGCTACACCTTC
TRBD2,TRBV18,-,17,TRBJ2-6,CASSPPGGGAGANVLTF,TGTGCCAGCTCACCGCCCGGGGGAGGGGCTGGGGCCAACGTCCTGACTTTC
TRBD1,TRBV27,-,17,TRBJ1-6,CASSLSQGGLRNSPLHF,TGTGCCAGCAGTTTATCTCAGGGGGGCCTAAGGAATTCACCCCTCCACTTT
-,TRBV28,once,15,TRBJ2-6,CASSFPGSGANVLTF,TGTGCCAGCAGTTTCCCCGGCTCTGGGGCCAACGTCCTGACTTTC
TRBD1,TRBV6-1,once,15,TRBJ2-3,CASSEGTGSTDTQYF,TGTGCCAGCAGTGAAGGGACAGGGAGCACAGATACGCAGTATTTT
TRBD1,TRBV6-5,-,15,TRBJ2-4,CASSYSGGAKNIQYF,TGTGCCAGCAGTTACTCAGGGGGCGCCAAAAACATTCAGTACTTC
-,TRBV6-5,-,13,TRBJ1-1,CASSRQMNTEAFF,TGTGCCAGCAGCCGACAGATGAACACTGAAGCTTTCTTT